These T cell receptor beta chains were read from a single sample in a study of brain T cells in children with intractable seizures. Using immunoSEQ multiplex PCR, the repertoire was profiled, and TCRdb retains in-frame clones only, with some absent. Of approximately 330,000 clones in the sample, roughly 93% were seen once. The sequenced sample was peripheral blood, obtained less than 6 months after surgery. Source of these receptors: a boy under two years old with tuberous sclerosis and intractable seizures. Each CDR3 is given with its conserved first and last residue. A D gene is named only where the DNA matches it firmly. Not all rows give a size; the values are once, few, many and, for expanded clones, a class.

CDR3aa: CASSPTRETGEDGYTF
CDR3nt: TGTGCCAGCAGCCCCACGAGAGAGACAGGGGAGGACGGCTACACCTTC
d_gene: TRBD1
v_gene: TRBV7-3
j_gene: TRBJ1-2
abundance: .

CDR3aa: CSVVTRLNTGELFF
CDR3nt: TGCAGCGTTGTGACACGGTTGAACACCGGGGAGCTGTTTTTT
d_gene: .
v_gene: TRBV29-1
j_gene: TRBJ2-2
abundance: .

CDR3aa: CASSREDRPNQPQHF
CDR3nt: TGTGCCAGCAGTCGCGAAGACAGACCCAATCAGCCCCAGCATTTT
d_gene: .
v_gene: TRBV2
j_gene: TRBJ1-5
abundance: .

CDR3aa: CASRVPGGEVYTEAFF
CDR3nt: TGTGCCAGCAGAGTCCCAGGGGGCGAGGTGTACACTGAAGCTTTCTTT
d_gene: TRBD1
v_gene: TRBV7-9
j_gene: TRBJ1-1
abundance: .

CDR3aa: CASSVEGLGETQYF
CDR3nt: TGTGCCAGCAGCGTAGAGGGTTTGGGGGAGACCCAGTACTTC
d_gene: .
v_gene: TRBV9
j_gene: TRBJ2-5
abundance: few

CDR3aa: CASSEGGREQYF
CDR3nt: TGTGCCAGCAGTGAAGGGGGGCGCGAGCAGTACTTC
d_gene: .
v_gene: TRBV25-1
j_gene: TRBJ2-7
abundance: .

CDR3aa: CASSLGQGIYEQYF
CDR3nt: TGTGCCAGCAGTTTGGGACAGGGAATTTACGAGCAGTACTTC
d_gene: TRBD1
v_gene: TRBV27
j_gene: TRBJ2-7
abundance: .

CDR3aa: CASSFGGGPGETQYF
CDR3nt: TGTGCCAGCAGCTTTGGGGGCGGGCCTGGGGAGACCCAGTACTTC
d_gene: .
v_gene: TRBV7-3
j_gene: TRBJ2-5
abundance: .

CDR3aa: CASAKGTAAYNEQFF
CDR3nt: TGTGCCAGCGCGAAGGGGACCGCGGCCTACAATGAGCAGTTCTTC
d_gene: .
v_gene: TRBV6-5
j_gene: TRBJ2-1
abundance: .

CDR3aa: CASSPGQGYNEQFF
CDR3nt: TGTGCCAGCAGCCCGGGACAGGGCTACAATGAGCAGTTCTTC
d_gene: TRBD1
v_gene: TRBV3-1/TRBV3-2
j_gene: TRBJ2-1
abundance: once

CDR3aa: CASSYSVHGSSYEQYF
CDR3nt: TGTGCCAGCAGTTACTCGGTACACGGATCCTCCTACGAGCAGTACTTC
d_gene: .
v_gene: TRBV6-5
j_gene: TRBJ2-7
abundance: .